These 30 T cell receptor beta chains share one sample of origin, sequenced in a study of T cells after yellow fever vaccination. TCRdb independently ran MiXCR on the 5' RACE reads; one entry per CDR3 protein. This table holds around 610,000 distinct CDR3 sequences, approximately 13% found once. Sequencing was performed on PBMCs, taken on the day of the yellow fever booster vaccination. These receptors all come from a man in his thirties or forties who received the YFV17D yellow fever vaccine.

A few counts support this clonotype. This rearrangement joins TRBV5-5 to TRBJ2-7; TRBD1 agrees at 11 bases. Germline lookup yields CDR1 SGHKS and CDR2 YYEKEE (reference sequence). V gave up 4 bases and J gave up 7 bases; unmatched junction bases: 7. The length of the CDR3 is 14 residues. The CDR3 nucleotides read TGTGCCAGCAGCACGGGACAGGGGGTGGGGGAGCAGTACTTC. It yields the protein CASSTGQGVGEQYF. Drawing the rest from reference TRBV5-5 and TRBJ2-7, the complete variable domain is DAGVTQSPTHLIKTRGQQVTLRCSPISGHKSVSWYQQVLGQGPQFIFQYYEKEERGRGNFPDRFSARQFPNYSSELNVNALLLGDSALYLCASSTGQGVGEQYFGPGTRLTVT.

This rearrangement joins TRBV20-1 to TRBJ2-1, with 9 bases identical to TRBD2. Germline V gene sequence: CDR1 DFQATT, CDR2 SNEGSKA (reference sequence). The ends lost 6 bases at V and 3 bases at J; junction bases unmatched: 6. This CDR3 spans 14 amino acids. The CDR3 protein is CSARLADRYNEQFF. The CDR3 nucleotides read TGCAGTGCCAGACTAGCGGACCGCTACAATGAGCAGTTCTTC.

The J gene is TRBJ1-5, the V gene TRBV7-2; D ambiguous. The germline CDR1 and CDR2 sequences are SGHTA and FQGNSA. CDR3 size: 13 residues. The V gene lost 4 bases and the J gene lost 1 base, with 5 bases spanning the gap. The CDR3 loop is CASSSISNQPQHF. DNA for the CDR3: TGTGCCAGCAGCTCCATCAGCAATCAGCCCCAGCATTTT.

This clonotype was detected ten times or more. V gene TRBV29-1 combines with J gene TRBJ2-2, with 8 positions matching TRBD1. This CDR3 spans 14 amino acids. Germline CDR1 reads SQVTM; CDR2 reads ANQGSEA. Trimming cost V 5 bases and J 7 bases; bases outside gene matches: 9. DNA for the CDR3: TGCAGCGTTTACCGGGACAGGTCAAACGGGGAGCTGTTTTTT. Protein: CSVYRDRSNGELFF.

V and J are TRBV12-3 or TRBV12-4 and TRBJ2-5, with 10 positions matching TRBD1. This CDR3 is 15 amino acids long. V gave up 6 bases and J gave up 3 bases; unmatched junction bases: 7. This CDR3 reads CASSLGQGREETQYF. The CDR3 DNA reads TGTGCCAGCAGCCTGGGACAGGGGCGTGAAGAGACCCAGTACTTC.

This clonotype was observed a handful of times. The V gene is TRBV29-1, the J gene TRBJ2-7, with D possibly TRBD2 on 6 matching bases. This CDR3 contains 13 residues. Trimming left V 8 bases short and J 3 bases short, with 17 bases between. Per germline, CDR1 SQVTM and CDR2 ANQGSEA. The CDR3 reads CSPGGSRDYEQYF. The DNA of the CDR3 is TGCAGCCCCGGGGGTAGCAGGGACTACGAGCAGTACTTC.

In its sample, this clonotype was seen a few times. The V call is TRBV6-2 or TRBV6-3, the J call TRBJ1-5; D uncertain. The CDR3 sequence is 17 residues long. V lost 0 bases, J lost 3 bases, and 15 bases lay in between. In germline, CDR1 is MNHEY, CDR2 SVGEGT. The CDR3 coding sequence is TGTGCCAGCAGTTACTCGATGTCGGGGTATAACAATCAGCCCCAGCATTTT. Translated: CASSYSMSGYNNQPQHF.

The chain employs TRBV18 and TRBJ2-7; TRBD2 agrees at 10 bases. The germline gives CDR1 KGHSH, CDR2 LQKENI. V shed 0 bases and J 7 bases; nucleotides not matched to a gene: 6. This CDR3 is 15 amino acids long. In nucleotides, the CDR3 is TGTGCCAGCTCACCACCAGCGGGAGGGCCACATGAGCAGTACTTC. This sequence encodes CASSPPAGGPHEQYF.

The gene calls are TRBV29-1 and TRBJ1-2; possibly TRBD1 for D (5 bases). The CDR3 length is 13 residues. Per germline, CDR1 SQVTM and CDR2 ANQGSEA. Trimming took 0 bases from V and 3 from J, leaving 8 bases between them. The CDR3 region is CSVEEWDDYGYTF. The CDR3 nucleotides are TGCAGCGTTGAAGAGTGGGACGACTATGGCTACACCTTC.

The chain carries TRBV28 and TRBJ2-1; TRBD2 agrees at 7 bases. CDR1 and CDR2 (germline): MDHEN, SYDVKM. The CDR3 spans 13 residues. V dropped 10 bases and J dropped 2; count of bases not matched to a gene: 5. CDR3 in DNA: TGTGCCACCAGGGAGGGCGCCTACAATGAGCAGTTCTTC. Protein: CATREGAYNEQFF.

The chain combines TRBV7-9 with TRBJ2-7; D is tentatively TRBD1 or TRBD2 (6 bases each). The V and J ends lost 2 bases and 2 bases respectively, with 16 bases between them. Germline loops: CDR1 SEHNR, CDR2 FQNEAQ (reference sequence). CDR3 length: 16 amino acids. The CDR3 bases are TGTGCCAGCAGCTTACGATCGGGGGCAGGGGCCTACGAGCAGTACTTC. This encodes CASSLRSGAGAYEQYF. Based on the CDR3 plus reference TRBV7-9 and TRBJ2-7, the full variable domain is DTGVSQNPRHKITKRGQNVTFRCDPISEHNRLYWYRQTLGQGPEFLTYFQNEAQLEKSRLLSDRFSAERPKGSFSTLEIQRTEQGDSAMYLCASSLRSGAGAYEQYFGPGTRLTVT.

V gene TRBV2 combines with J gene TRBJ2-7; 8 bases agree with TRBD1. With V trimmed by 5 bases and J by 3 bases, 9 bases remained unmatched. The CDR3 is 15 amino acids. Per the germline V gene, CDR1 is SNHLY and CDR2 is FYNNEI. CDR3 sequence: CASSSRDRGGYEQYF. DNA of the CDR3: TGTGCCAGCAGTTCCCGAGACAGGGGTGGCTACGAGCAGTACTTC.

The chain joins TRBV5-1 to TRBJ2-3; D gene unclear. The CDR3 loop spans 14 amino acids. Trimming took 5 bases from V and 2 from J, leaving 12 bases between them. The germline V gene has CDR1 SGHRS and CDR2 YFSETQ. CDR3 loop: CASSFAQITDTQYF. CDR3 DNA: TGCGCCAGCAGTTTTGCCCAAATCACAGATACGCAGTATTTT.

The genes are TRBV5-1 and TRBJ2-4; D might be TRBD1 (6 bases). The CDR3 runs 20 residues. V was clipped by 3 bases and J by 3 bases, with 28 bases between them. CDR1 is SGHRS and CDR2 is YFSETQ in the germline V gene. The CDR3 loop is CASSSRSDSGSYKGKNIQYF. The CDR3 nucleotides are TGCGCCAGCAGCTCCCGGTCGGACAGTGGGAGCTATAAAGGCAAAAACATTCAGTACTTC.

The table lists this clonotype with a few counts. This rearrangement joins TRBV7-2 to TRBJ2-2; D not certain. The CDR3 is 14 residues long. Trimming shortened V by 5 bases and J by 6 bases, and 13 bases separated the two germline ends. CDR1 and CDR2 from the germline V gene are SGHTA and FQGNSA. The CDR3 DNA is TGTGCCAGCAGCCCCTCCGTTGTGGCCGGGGAGCTGTTTTTT. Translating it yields CASSPSVVAGELFF.

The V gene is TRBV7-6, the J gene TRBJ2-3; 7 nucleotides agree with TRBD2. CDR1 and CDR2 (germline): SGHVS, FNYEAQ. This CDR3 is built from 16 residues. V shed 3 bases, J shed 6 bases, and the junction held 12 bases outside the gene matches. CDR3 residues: CASSFASGVQADTQYF. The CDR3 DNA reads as TGTGCCAGCAGCTTCGCCAGCGGGGTGCAGGCGGATACGCAGTATTTT.

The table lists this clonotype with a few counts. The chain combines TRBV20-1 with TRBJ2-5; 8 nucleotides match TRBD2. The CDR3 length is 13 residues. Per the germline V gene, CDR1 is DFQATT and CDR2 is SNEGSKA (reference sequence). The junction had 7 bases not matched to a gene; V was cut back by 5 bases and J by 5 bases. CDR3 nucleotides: TGCAGTGCTGACCGTAGCGGGAAGGAGACCCAGTACTTC. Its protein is CSADRSGKETQYF.

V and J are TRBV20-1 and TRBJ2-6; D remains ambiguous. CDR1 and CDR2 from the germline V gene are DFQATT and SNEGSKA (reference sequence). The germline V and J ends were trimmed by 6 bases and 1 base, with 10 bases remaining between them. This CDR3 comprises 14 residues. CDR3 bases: TGCAGTGCGTCAACCGCTTCTGGGGCCAACGTCCTGACTTTC. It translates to CSASTASGANVLTF.

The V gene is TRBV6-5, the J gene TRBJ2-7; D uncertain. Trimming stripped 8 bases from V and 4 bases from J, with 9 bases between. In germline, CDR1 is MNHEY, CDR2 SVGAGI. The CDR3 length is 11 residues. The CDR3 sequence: CASGQSYEQYF. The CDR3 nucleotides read TGTGCCAGCGGCCAGTCATACGAGCAGTACTTC.

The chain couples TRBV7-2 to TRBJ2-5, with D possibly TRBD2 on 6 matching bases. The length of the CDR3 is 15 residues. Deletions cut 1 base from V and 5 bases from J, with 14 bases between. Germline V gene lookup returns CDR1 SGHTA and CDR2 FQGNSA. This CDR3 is CASSLVTGDVETQYF. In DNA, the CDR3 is TGTGCCAGCAGCTTAGTTACGGGAGACGTGGAGACCCAGTACTTC.

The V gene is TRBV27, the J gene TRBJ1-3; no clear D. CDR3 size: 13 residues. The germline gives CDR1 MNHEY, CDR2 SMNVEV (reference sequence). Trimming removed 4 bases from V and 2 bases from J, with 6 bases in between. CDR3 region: CASSSLTGNTIYF. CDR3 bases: TGTGCCAGCAGTTCTCTGACTGGAAACACCATATATTTT.

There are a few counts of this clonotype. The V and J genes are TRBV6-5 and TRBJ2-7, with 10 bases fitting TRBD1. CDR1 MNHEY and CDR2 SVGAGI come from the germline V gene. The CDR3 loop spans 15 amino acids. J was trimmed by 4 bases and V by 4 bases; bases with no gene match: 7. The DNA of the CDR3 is TGTGCCAGCAGTTCCACGACAGGGGGCCTTTACGAGCAGTACTTC. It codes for CASSSTTGGLYEQYF.

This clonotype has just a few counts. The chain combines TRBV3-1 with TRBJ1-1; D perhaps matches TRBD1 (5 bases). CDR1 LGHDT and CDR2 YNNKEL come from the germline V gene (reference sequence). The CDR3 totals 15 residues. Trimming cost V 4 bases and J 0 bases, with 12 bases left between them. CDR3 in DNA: TGTGCCAGCAGCCGTGGGACGGACATGAACACTGAAGCTTTCTTT. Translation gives CASSRGTDMNTEAFF.

The CDR3 spells CAWSEGLAGYNEQFF. The CDR3 bases are TGTGCCTGGAGTGAGGGACTAGCGGGGTACAATGAGCAGTTCTTC. This chain connects TRBV30 to TRBJ2-1; TRBD2 agrees at 13 bases. The CDR3 contains 15 residues. CDR1 is GTSNPN and CDR2 is SVGIG in the germline V gene (reference sequence). V gave up 1 base and J gave up 4 bases; unmatched junction bases: 1.

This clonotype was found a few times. The CDR3 DNA reads as TGTGCCAGCAGCTTAAAGGTAGCGAAGTACAATGAGCAGTTCTTC. Translated, it gives CASSLKVAKYNEQFF. This chain connects TRBV11-2 to TRBJ2-1; D possibly corresponds to TRBD2 (5 bases). V was shortened by 2 bases and J by 4 bases, with 12 bases between the two germline ends. The V gene's germline CDR1 is SGHAT and CDR2 FQNNGV. The CDR3 runs to 15 residues.

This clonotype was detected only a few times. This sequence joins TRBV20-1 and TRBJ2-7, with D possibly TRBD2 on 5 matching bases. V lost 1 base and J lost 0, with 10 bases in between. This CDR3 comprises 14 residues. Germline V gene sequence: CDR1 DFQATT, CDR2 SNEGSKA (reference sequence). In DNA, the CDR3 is TGCAGTGCTAGAGTTCGGGGTAACTCCTACGAGCAGTACTTC. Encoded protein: CSARVRGNSYEQYF.

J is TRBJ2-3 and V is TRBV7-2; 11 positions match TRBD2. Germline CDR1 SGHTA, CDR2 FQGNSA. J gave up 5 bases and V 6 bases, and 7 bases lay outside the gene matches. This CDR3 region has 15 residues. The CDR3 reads CASRFTSGRIDTQYF. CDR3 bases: TGTGCCAGCAGATTTACTAGCGGGAGAATAGATACGCAGTATTTT. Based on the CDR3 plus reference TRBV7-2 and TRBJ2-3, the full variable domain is GAGVSQSPSNKVTEKGKDVELRCDPISGHTALYWYRQSLGQGLEFLIYFQGNSAPDKSGLPSDRFSAERTGGSVSTLTIQRTQQEDSAVYLCASRFTSGRIDTQYFGPGTRLTVL.

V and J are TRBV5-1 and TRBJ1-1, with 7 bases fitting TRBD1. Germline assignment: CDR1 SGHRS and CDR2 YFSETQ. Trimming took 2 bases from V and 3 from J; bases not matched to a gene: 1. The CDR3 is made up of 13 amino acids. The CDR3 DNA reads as TGCGCCAGCAGCTTCGGACAGGACACTGAAGCTTTCTTT. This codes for CASSFGQDTEAFF.

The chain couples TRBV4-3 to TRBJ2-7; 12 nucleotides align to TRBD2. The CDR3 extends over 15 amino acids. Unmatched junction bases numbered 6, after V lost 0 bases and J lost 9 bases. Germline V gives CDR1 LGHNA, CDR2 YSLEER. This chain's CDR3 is CASSQEVLAGGGQYF. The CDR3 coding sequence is TGCGCCAGCAGCCAAGAGGTCCTAGCGGGAGGGGGGCAGTACTTC.

The DNA for the CDR3 is TGTGCCATCAGTGAGCAGGACAGAGCCCTCCACTTT. Translating gives CAISEQDRALHF. The J gene is TRBJ1-6, the V gene TRBV10-3; tentatively, D is TRBD1 (6 bases). The CDR3 loop spans 12 amino acids. V shed 2 bases and J shed 14 bases, with 10 bases lying between them. Germline loops: CDR1 ENHRY, CDR2 SYGVKD.